The clone carrying this TCR beta chain has a handful of counts. Its matching antigen is unknown. This sample is drawn from a study of STAT5B mutations in CD4+ large granular lymphocyte leukemia. Study-wide findings and caveats: Main leukemic clonotypes were patient-specific, but more than 20% appeared at low frequency elsewhere. Without putative leukemic clones, patient CD4-sorted repertoires remained more clonal than healthy CD4+ repertoires.

The germline CDR1 and CDR2 sequences are LGHNA and YSLEER. V lost 0 bases to trimming and J lost 9 bases, with 13 bases between them. The CDR3 covers 14 residues. Original processing notes: Productive clonotypes were detectable down to 2.59 x 10-5 frequency. The table came from immunoSEQ multiplex PCR; TCRdb's copy has only in-frame clones and leaves some out. V, J and clone size are taken as reported in that table, and D and trimming were inferred from the DNA itself. Among around 35,000 clones listed, about two thirds were seen once. Sequencing was carried out using CD4+ T cells from blood buffy coats. The TCR was taken from a human donor in good health. The genes are TRBV4-3 and TRBJ2-3; D not certain. The CDR3 bases are TGCGCCAGCAGCCAAGATTGGGCAGAAGCAACGCAGTATTTT. It translates to CASSQDWAEATQYF.